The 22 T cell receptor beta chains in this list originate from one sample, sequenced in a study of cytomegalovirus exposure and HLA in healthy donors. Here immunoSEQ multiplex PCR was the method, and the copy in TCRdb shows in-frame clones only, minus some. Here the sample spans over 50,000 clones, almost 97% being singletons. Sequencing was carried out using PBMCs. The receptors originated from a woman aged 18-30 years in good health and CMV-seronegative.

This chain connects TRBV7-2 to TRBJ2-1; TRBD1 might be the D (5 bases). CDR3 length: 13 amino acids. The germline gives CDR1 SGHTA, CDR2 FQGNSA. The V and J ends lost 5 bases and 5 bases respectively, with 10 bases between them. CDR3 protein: CASSPQVHNEQFF. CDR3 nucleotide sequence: TGTGCCAGCAGCCCACAGGTCCACAATGAGCAGTTCTTC.

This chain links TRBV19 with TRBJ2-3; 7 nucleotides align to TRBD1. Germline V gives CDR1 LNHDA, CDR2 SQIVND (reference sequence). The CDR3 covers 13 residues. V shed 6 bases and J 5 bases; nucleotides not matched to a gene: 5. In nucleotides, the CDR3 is TGTGCCAGTAGGAGGACAGGCGAAGATACGCAGTATTTT. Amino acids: CASRRTGEDTQYF.

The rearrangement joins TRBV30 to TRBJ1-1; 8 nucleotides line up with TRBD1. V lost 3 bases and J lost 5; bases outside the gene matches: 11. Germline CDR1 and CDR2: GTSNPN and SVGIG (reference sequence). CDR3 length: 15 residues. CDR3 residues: CAWSRTGPGGTEAFF. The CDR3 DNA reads TGTGCCTGGAGCCGGACAGGGCCGGGTGGGACTGAAGCTTTCTTT.

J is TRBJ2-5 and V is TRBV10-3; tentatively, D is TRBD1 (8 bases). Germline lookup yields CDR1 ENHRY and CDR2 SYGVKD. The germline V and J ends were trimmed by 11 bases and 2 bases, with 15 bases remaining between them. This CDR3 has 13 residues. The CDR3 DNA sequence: TGTGCCCTACACAGGGGGGGGCAAGAGACCCAGTACTTC. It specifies CALHRGGQETQYF.

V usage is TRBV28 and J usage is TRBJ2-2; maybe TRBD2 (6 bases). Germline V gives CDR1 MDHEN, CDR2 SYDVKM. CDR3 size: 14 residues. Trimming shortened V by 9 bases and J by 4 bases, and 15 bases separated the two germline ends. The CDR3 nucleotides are TGTGCCAGGCCGGGTGGGGGAGGCACCGGGGAGCTGTTTTTT. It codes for CARPGGGGTGELFF.

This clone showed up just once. CDR3 DNA: TGTGCCAGCAGCTTCCCCCGATGGGGGGACGAGCAGTACTTC. It codes for CASSFPRWGDEQYF. The chain employs TRBV11-3 and TRBJ2-7; D may be TRBD2 (6 bases). V gave up 3 bases and J gave up 5 bases, with 14 bases separating them. From germline, CDR1 is SGHNT and CDR2 YENEEA. This CDR3 comprises 14 residues.

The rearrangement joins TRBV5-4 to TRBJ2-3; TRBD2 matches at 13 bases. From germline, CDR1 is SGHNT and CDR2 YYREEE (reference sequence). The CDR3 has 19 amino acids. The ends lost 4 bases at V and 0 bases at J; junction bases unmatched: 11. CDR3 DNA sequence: TGTGCCAGCAGCCCGGTATCCCGACTAGCGGGGGGTAGCACAGATACGCAGTATTTT. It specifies CASSPVSRLAGGSTDTQYF.

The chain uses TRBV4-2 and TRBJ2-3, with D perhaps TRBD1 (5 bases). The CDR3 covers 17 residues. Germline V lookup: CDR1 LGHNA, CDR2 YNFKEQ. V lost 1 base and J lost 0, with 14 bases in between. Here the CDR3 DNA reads TGTGCCAGCAGCCAAGGGGGCGCCACCCCTAGCACAGATACGCAGTATTTT. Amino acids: CASSQGGATPSTDTQYF.

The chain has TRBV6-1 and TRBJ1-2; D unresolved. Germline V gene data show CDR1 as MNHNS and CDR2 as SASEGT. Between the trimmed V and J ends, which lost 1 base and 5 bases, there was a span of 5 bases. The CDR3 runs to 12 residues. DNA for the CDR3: TGTGCCAGCAGTGAAGGGCTTTATGGCTACACCTTC. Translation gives CASSEGLYGYTF.

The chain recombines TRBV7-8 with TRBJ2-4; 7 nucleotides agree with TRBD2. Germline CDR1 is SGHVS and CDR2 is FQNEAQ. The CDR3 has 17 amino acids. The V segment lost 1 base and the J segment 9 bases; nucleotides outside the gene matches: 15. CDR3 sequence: CASSLGVGLGVSLIQYF. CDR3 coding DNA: TGTGCCAGCAGCTTAGGGGTCGGACTAGGTGTTAGTCTCATTCAGTACTTC.

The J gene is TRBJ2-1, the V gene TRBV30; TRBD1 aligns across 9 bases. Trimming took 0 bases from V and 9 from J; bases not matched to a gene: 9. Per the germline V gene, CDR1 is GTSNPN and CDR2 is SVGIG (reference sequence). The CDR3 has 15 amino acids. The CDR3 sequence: CAWSVLTGGKGEQFF. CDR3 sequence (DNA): TGTGCCTGGAGTGTTCTGACAGGGGGTAAGGGTGAGCAGTTCTTC.

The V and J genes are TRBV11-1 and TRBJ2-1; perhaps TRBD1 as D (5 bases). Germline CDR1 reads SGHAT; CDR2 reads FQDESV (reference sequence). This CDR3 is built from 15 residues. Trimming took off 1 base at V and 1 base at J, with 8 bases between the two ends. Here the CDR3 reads CASSLVGVSYNEQFF. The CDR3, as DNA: TGTGCCAGCAGCTTAGTAGGGGTTTCCTACAATGAGCAGTTCTTC.

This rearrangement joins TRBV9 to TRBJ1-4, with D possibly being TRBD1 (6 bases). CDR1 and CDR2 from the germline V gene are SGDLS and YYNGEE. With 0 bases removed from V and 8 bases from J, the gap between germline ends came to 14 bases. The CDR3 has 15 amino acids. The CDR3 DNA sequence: TGTGCCAGCAGCGTAGCCCACCGTAGGGGGGAAAAACTGTTTTTT. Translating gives CASSVAHRRGEKLFF.

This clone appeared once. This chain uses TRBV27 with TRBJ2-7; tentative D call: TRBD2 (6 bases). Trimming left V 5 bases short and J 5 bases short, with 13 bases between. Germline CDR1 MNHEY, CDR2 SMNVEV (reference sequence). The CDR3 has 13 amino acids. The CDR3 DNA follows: TGTGCCAGCAGTCCGGACTACCCCCACGAGCAGTACTTC. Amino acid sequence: CASSPDYPHEQYF.

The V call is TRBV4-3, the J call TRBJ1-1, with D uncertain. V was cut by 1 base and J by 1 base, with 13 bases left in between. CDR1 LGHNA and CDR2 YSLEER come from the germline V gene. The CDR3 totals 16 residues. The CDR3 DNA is TGCGCCAGCAGCCAAGGAAGCGCTAACAAGAACACTGAAGCTTTCTTT. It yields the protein CASSQGSANKNTEAFF.

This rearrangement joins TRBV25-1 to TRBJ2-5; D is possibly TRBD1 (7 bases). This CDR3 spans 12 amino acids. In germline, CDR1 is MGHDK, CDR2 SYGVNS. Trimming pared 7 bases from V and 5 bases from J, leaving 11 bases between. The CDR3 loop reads CASTPGGETQYF. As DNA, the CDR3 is TGTGCCAGCACCCCAGGGGGGGAGACCCAGTACTTC.

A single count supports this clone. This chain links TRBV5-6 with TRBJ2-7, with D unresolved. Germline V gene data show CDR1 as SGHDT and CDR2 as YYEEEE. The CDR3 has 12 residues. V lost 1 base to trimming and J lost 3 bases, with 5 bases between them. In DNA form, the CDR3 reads TGTGCCAGCAGCTTGTCCAGCTACGAGCAGTACTTC. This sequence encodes CASSLSSYEQYF. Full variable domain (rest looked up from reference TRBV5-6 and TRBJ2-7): DAGVTQSPTHLIKTRGQQVTLRCSPKSGHDTVSWYQQALGQGPQFIFQYYEEEERQRGNFPDRFSGHQFPNYSSELNVNALLLGDSALYLCASSLSSYEQYFGPGTRLTVT.

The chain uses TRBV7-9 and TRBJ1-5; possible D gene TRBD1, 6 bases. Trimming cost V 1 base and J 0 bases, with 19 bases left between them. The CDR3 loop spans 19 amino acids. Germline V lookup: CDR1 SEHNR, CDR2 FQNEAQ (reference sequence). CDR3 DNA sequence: TGTGCCAGCAGCTTAGTTGACACCGGGACACATTATAGCAATCAGCCCCAGCATTTT. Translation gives CASSLVDTGTHYSNQPQHF.

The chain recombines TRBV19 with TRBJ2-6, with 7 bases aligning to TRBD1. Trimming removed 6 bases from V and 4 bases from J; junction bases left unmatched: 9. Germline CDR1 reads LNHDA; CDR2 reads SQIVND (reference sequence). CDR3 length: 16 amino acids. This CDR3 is CASRDPGGLGANVLTF. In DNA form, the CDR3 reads TGTGCCAGTAGGGACCCAGGGGGTCTGGGGGCCAACGTCCTGACTTTC.

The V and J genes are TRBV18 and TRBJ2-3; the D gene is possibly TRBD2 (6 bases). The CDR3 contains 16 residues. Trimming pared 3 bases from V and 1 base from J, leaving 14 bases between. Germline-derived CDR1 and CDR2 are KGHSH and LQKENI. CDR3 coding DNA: TGTGCCAGCTCACCGACGACTAGGGGTCGCACAGATACGCAGTATTTT. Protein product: CASSPTTRGRTDTQYF.

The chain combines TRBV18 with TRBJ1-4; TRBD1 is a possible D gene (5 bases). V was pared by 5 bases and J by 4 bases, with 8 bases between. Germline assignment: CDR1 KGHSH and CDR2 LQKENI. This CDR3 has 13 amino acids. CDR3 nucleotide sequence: TGTGCCAGCTCAGCCAGGGTTAATGAAAAACTGTTTTTT. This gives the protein CASSARVNEKLFF.

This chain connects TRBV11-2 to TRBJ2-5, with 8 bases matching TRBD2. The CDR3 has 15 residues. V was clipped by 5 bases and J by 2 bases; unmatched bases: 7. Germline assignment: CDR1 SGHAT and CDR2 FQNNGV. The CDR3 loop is CASSPRGGRQETQYF. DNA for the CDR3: TGTGCCAGCAGCCCCAGGGGCGGGAGGCAAGAGACCCAGTACTTC.